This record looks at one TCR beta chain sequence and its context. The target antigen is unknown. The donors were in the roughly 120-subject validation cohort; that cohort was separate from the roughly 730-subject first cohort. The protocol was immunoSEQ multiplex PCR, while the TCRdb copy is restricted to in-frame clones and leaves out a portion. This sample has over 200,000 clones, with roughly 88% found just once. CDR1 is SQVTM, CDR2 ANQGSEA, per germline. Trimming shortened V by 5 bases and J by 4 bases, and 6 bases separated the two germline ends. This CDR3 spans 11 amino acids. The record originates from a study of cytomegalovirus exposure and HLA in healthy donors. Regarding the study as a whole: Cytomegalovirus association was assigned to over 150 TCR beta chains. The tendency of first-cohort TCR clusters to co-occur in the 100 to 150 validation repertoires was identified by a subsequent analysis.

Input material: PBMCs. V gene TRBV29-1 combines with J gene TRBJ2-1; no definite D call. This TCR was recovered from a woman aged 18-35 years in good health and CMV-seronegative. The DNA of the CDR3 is TGCAGCGTTACAGCATACAATGAGCAGTTCTTC. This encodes CSVTAYNEQFF.